These 9 T cell receptor beta chains originate from one sample sequenced in a study of T-cell reconstitution after alpha-beta-depleted transplantation in children. Preparation of the TCRbeta library was carried out with unique molecular identifiers. TCRdb reprocessed the PCR reads with MiXCR, giving one entry per CDR3 protein. The table includes 190,000 or so distinct CDR3 sequences, less than 8% detected once. Sequencing was performed on PBMCs from the stem cell graft donor, taken from the stem cell graft. These receptor sequences come from a human donor who donated a stem cell graft to a child with Wiskott-Aldrich syndrome.

This clonotype has just a few counts. The genes are TRBV28 and TRBJ2-7; D might be TRBD2 (6 bases). In germline, CDR1 is MDHEN, CDR2 SYDVKM. The CDR3 length is 13 residues. The V and J ends lost 5 bases and 3 bases respectively, with 11 bases between them. The CDR3 sequence: CASSDTGSYEQYF. CDR3 sequence (DNA): TGTGCCAGCAGTGATACCGGGAGCTACGAGCAGTACTTC.

This clonotype was seen many times. The chain recombines TRBV12-3 or TRBV12-4 with TRBJ2-2; 9 nucleotides agree with TRBD1. The J segment lost 3 bases and the V segment lost 9 bases, leaving 2 bases of the junction unmatched. The CDR3 is 13 residues long. CDR3 residues: CASGDRDTGELFF. CDR3 nucleotide sequence: TGTGCCAGTGGGGACAGGGACACCGGGGAGCTGTTTTTT.

This rearrangement joins TRBV20-1 to TRBJ2-2; 8 bases agree with TRBD2. The ends lost 0 bases at V and 0 bases at J; junction bases unmatched: 3. Germline CDR1 reads DFQATT; CDR2 reads SNEGSKA (reference sequence). The CDR3 contains 16 residues. In DNA, the CDR3 is TGCAGTGCTAGAGACGGGACTAGAGCGAACACCGGGGAGCTGTTTTTT. It codes for CSARDGTRANTGELFF.

The sample holds many counts of this clonotype. This chain joins TRBV27 and TRBJ1-4; D is possibly TRBD1 (6 bases). V gave up 3 bases and J gave up 5 bases, with 10 bases separating them. The CDR3 runs 14 residues. Germline V CDR1 and CDR2: MNHEY, SMNVEV (reference sequence). The DNA of the CDR3 is TGTGCCAGCAGTTTTGGACAGAAGAATGAAAAACTGTTTTTT. The encoded protein is CASSFGQKNEKLFF.

This clonotype was counted ten times or more. The chain recombines TRBV6-5 with TRBJ1-2; 9 bases are shared with TRBD1. V lost 7 bases and J lost 5; bases outside the gene matches: 5. The CDR3 loop spans 13 amino acids. From germline, CDR1 is MNHEY and CDR2 SVGAGI. CDR3 nucleotides: TGTGCCAGCACCGCGACAGGGGGATATGGCTACACCTTC. It is translated as CASTATGGYGYTF.

This clonotype showed up many times. V and J are TRBV12-3 or TRBV12-4 and TRBJ2-6; D is possibly TRBD1 (6 bases). Trimming cost V 10 bases and J 1 base, with 8 bases left between them. CDR3 size: 13 residues. The DNA of the CDR3 is TGTGCCAACAGGGTTTCTGGGGCCAACGTCCTGACTTTC. It encodes CANRVSGANVLTF.

In its sample, this clonotype was seen many times. The rearrangement joins TRBV18 to TRBJ1-1; the D gene is possibly TRBD1 (5 bases). From germline, CDR1 is KGHSH and CDR2 LQKENI. Trimming removed 4 bases from V and 1 base from J, with 10 bases in between. This CDR3 comprises 14 residues. Written as DNA, the CDR3 is TGTGCCAGCTCACAAATCAGGGAGAACACTGAAGCTTTCTTT. The encoded protein is CASSQIRENTEAFF.

This clonotype was recorded many times. The rearrangement uses TRBV6-5 and TRBJ1-5; D is unresolved. The CDR3 covers 13 residues. The V end lost 2 bases, the J end lost 4 bases, and 6 bases lay between the germline ends. CDR1 and CDR2 (germline): MNHEY, SVGAGI. The CDR3 loop reads CASSYVRNQPQHF. The CDR3 nucleotides read TGTGCCAGCAGTTACGTAAGGAATCAGCCCCAGCATTTT.

In this sample, this clonotype turned up a few times. CDR3 DNA sequence: TGTGCCAGCAGCCAAGATCCACTAGCGGGGGGGCCGGAATACACAGATACGCAGTATTTT. Protein sequence: CASSQDPLAGGPEYTDTQYF. The chain couples TRBV4-2 to TRBJ2-3; 13 bases fit TRBD2. The V gene's germline CDR1 is LGHNA and CDR2 YNFKEQ. The CDR3 is made up of 20 amino acids. The V and J ends lost 0 bases and 2 bases, in that order; junction bases with no gene match: 11.